Each of the 9 T cell receptor beta chains below was sequenced from the same sample in a study of Ad26.COV2.S vaccination and SARS-CoV-2 variants. TCRdb's table, derived via immunoSEQ multiplex PCR, lists solely in-frame clones and lacks some. The sample lists hundreds of thousands of clones; 80% to 90% were seen once. Specified treatment: some 19 received Ad26.COV2.S at low or high dose, single or two shots; about 5 received placebo; per-sample allocation not given. Day 63 after the first injection of vaccine or placebo was the sampling time. The material was peripheral blood, obtained in a trial of Ad26.COV2.S vaccine versus placebo. Receptors were obtained from a person aged 18-65 years who received the Ad26.COV2.S COVID-19 vaccine or a placebo.

J is TRBJ2-5 and V is TRBV13, with TRBD2 matching over 11 bases. In germline, CDR1 is PRHDT, CDR2 FYEKMQ (reference sequence). The CDR3 runs 14 residues. Trimming took 6 bases from V and 1 from J; bases not matched to a gene: 1. The CDR3 here is CASRLAGGQETQYF. Written as DNA, the CDR3 is TGTGCCAGCAGGCTAGCGGGGGGCCAAGAGACCCAGTACTTC.

The chain combines TRBV7-2 with TRBJ1-6; 7 nucleotides match TRBD1. The CDR3 is made up of 16 amino acids. The V gene's germline CDR1 is SGHTA and CDR2 FQGNSA. With 5 bases clipped from V and 6 bases from J, the junction kept 10 bases outside the gene matches. In DNA, the CDR3 is TGTGCCAGCAGCAACGACAGGGTGGGCGCTAATTCACCCCTCCACTTT. Its translation is CASSNDRVGANSPLHF.

The CDR3: CASRSGTGVTEAFF. The CDR3 DNA sequence: TGTGCCAGTAGATCCGGGACAGGGGTAACTGAAGCTTTCTTT. The rearrangement uses TRBV19 and TRBJ1-1, with TRBD1 matching over 10 bases. Germline CDR1 is LNHDA and CDR2 is SQIVND (reference sequence). The CDR3 totals 14 residues. V was pared by 6 bases and J by 5 bases, with 6 bases of the junction left unmatched. The full variable domain, with the rest looked up from reference TRBV19 and TRBJ1-1, is DGGITQSPKYLFRKEGQNVTLSCEQNLNHDAMYWYRQDPGQGLRLIYYSQIVNDFQKGDIAEGYSVSREKKESFPLTVTSAQKNPTAFYLCASRSGTGVTEAFFGQGTRLTVV.

The chain has TRBV7-9 and TRBJ1-2, with a possible D match to TRBD1 (6 bases). The V end lost 5 bases, the J end lost 0 bases, and 10 bases lay between the germline ends. The length of the CDR3 is 14 residues. The V gene's germline CDR1 is SEHNR and CDR2 FQNEAQ (reference sequence). The CDR3 region has the DNA TGTGCCAGCAGCCAGGGGACTTCTAACTATGGCTACACCTTC. As protein: CASSQGTSNYGYTF.

The J gene is TRBJ1-2, the V gene TRBV4-3, with D unresolved. Per germline, CDR1 LGHNA and CDR2 YSLEER. CDR3 length: 13 residues. V was shortened by 0 bases and J by 5 bases, with 7 bases between the two germline ends. The CDR3 loop is CASSQDREYGYTF. The CDR3 DNA is TGCGCCAGCAGCCAAGATCGGGAGTATGGCTACACCTTC.

This chain joins TRBV7-6 and TRBJ2-1, with TRBD2 matching 11 bases. After removal of 5 bases from V and 0 bases from J, the junction contained 3 bases not matched to a gene. CDR3 length: 16 amino acids. The V gene's germline CDR1 is SGHVS and CDR2 FNYEAQ. As DNA, the CDR3 is TGTGCCAGCAGCCGGACTAGCGGGTACTCCTACAATGAGCAGTTCTTC. Translation gives CASSRTSGYSYNEQFF.

In this sample, this clone turned up once. The chain joins TRBV24-1 to TRBJ2-7; TRBD2 matches at 8 bases. CDR1 and CDR2 from the germline V gene are KGHDR and SFDVKD. The CDR3 runs 16 residues. J lost 6 bases, V lost 4 bases, and 13 bases had no gene match. The CDR3 nucleotides read TGTGCCACCAGTGAGGGCGGGCTAGCGGGCTTCGCCGAGCAGTACTTC. Residues: CATSEGGLAGFAEQYF.

In its sample, this clone was seen a few times. The chain is built from TRBV14 and TRBJ2-1, with D tentatively TRBD1 or TRBD2 (5 bases each). Per germline, CDR1 SGHDN and CDR2 FVKESK. The CDR3 covers 14 residues. V was trimmed by 8 bases and J by 3 bases, leaving 14 bases between them. CDR3: CASAPRGSYNEQFF. CDR3 in DNA: TGTGCCAGCGCCCCCCGGGGCAGCTACAATGAGCAGTTCTTC.

The chain recombines TRBV2 with TRBJ1-2; no reliable D call. Trimming stripped 3 bases from V and 4 bases from J, with 12 bases between. CDR1 and CDR2 (germline): SNHLY, FYNNEI. The CDR3 runs to 14 residues. The CDR3, as DNA: TGTGCCAGCAGTGACGTTGGCGACGGCTATGGCTACACCTTC. Translating gives CASSDVGDGYGYTF. The whole variable domain, remainder taken from reference TRBV2 and TRBJ1-2, is EPEVTQTPSHQVTQMGQEVILRCVPISNHLYFYWYRQILGQKVEFLVSFYNNEISEKSEIFDDQFSVERPDGSNFTLKIRSTKLEDSAMYFCASSDVGDGYGYTFGSGTRLTVV.